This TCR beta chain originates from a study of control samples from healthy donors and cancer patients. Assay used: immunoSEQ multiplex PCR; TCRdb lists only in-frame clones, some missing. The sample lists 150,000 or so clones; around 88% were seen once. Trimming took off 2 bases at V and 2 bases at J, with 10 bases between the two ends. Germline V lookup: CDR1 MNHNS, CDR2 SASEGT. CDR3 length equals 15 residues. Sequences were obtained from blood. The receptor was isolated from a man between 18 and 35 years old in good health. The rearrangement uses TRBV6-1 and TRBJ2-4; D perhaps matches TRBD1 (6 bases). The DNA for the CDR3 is TGTGCCAGCAGTGAACAGGGACACCCCAAAAACATTCAGTACTTC. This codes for CASSEQGHPKNIQYF.